The 18 T cell receptor beta chains below were found in one sample sequenced in a study of shared clonotypes between healthy human individuals. Generated by immunoSEQ multiplex PCR, the TCRdb table keeps only in-frame clones and is missing some. The sample comprises over a million clones, under 80% of which are singletons, and approximately 1.5% rests with the top ten. Source material: memory CD4+ T cells sorted from blood. Subset denoted: CD45RA-negative fraction. These receptors were taken from a man younger than 30 in good health.

V gene TRBV6-1 combines with J gene TRBJ1-5; D not resolved. The CDR3 consists of 15 residues. Looked up from germline, CDR1 is MNHNS and CDR2 is SASEGT. Between the trimmed V and J ends, which lost 0 bases and 3 bases, there was a span of 9 bases. CDR3 sequence: CASSEAVHLNQPQHF. The CDR3 region has the DNA TGTGCCAGCAGTGAAGCAGTACACCTCAATCAGCCCCAGCATTTT.

This clone turned up a few times. The rearrangement links TRBV7-9 to TRBJ1-1; 7 bases map to TRBD1. With V trimmed by 0 bases and J by 7 bases, 2 bases remained unmatched. The CDR3 totals 13 residues. The germline gives CDR1 SEHNR, CDR2 FQNEAQ (reference sequence). The CDR3 is CASSLAGQNEAFF. CDR3 bases: TGTGCCAGCAGCTTAGCGGGACAGAATGAAGCTTTCTTT.

The chain has TRBV11-2 and TRBJ2-2, with D unresolved. Between the trimmed V and J ends, which lost 5 bases and 4 bases, there was a span of 11 bases. This CDR3 comprises 14 residues. CDR1 SGHAT and CDR2 FQNNGV come from the germline V gene. The CDR3 coding sequence is TGTGCCAGCAGCCCCGGCCGAACCACCGGGGAGCTGTTTTTT. Residues: CASSPGRTTGELFF.

V usage is TRBV30 and J usage is TRBJ2-2; 8 bases agree with TRBD1. Germline V gives CDR1 GTSNPN, CDR2 SVGIG (reference sequence). With V trimmed by 4 bases and J by 3 bases, 7 bases remained unmatched. The CDR3 has 15 residues. Here the CDR3 reads CAWTRGLMDTGELFF. Written as DNA, the CDR3 is TGTGCCTGGACCAGGGGGCTTATGGACACCGGGGAGCTGTTTTTT.

This clone was counted a single time. The chain links TRBV5-4 to TRBJ2-2; weak D call: TRBD1 (6 bases). CDR3 size: 15 residues. Germline assignment: CDR1 SGHNT and CDR2 YYREEE (reference sequence). Trimming cost V 4 bases and J 4 bases, with 14 bases left between them. CDR3 in DNA: TGTGCCAGCAGCCAGGCAGGGGCGAGCACCGGGGAGCTGTTTTTT. Residues: CASSQAGASTGELFF.

The J gene is TRBJ2-1, the V gene TRBV4-2, with TRBD1 matching over 10 bases. Germline CDR1 reads LGHNA; CDR2 reads YNFKEQ. This CDR3 is built from 15 residues. V gave up 0 bases and J gave up 5 bases; unmatched junction bases: 1. The DNA for the CDR3 is TGTGCCAGCAGCCAAGATGGGACAGGGGACAATGAGCAGTTCTTC. It translates to CASSQDGTGDNEQFF.

DNA of the CDR3: TGTGCCAGCAGTGAACGGACTAGCGGGGGATCTCCGCAGTATTTT. Translating it yields CASSERTSGGSPQYF. This chain connects TRBV2 to TRBJ2-3; 13 nucleotides align to TRBD2. Trimming removed 2 bases from V and 10 bases from J; junction bases left unmatched: 6. The CDR3 sequence is 15 residues long. Germline V gene data show CDR1 as SNHLY and CDR2 as FYNNEI.

In regard to this clone: Other DNA sequences in the same sample also yield this CDR3. This chain uses TRBV5-4 with TRBJ2-5; TRBD1 aligns across 7 bases. CDR3 length equals 14 residues. Looked up from germline, CDR1 is SGHNT and CDR2 is YYREEE (reference sequence). With 4 bases clipped from V and 0 bases from J, the junction kept 3 bases outside the gene matches. CDR3 loop: CASSLGQNQETQYF. The CDR3 region has the DNA TGTGCCAGCAGCCTGGGACAGAACCAAGAGACCCAGTACTTC.

The CDR3 region is CASSLGDHNQGELFF. The CDR3 DNA reads TGTGCCAGCAGCTTAGGGGACCACAACCAGGGGGAGCTGTTTTTT. The J gene is TRBJ2-2, the V gene TRBV7-9; D tentatively reads TRBD1 or TRBD2 (5 bases each). The CDR3 is made up of 15 amino acids. Germline V CDR1 and CDR2: SEHNR, FQNEAQ (reference sequence). Trimming took off 1 base at V and 8 bases at J, with 14 bases between the two ends.

The chain uses TRBV5-4 and TRBJ2-7; TRBD2 matches 7 bases. CDR1 and CDR2 (germline): SGHNT, YYREEE (reference sequence). The CDR3 totals 15 residues. With 4 bases clipped from V and 2 bases from J, the junction kept 9 bases outside the gene matches. The CDR3 protein is CASSPDWAGAYEQYF. In nucleotides, the CDR3 is TGTGCCAGCAGCCCGGACTGGGCGGGGGCCTACGAGCAGTACTTC.

Comment on this clone: The same CDR3 arises from other DNA sequences in this sample as well. The chain joins TRBV11-3 to TRBJ2-7, with 7 bases aligning to TRBD2. The CDR3 has 14 amino acids. Germline CDR1 reads SGHNT; CDR2 reads YENEEA. The V gene end was trimmed by 1 base and the J gene end by 2 bases; junction bases not matched to a gene: 2. The CDR3 region is CASSLGGGAYEQYF. In nucleotides, the CDR3 is TGTGCCAGCAGCTTAGGTGGGGGGGCCTACGAGCAGTACTTC.

This clone was recorded only once. The J gene is TRBJ1-1, the V gene TRBV5-1; tentative D call: TRBD1 (5 bases). V was trimmed by 4 bases and J by 7 bases, leaving 14 bases between them. This CDR3 region has 13 residues. Germline loops: CDR1 SGHRS, CDR2 YFSETQ. CDR3 protein: CASSPNRDGEAFF. The CDR3 nucleotides are TGCGCCAGCAGCCCCAACCGGGACGGTGAAGCTTTCTTT.

The chain has TRBV18 and TRBJ1-4; D is possibly TRBD1 (6 bases). Germline values: CDR1 KGHSH, CDR2 LQKENI. The CDR3 is 16 residues long. V was trimmed by 4 bases and J by 0 bases, leaving 12 bases between them. The CDR3 nucleotides read TGTGCCAGCTCACAATCGACAGGTGCAACTAATGAAAAACTGTTTTTT. It is translated as CASSQSTGATNEKLFF.

V is TRBV19 and J is TRBJ1-2; weak D call: TRBD1 (6 bases). This CDR3 comprises 15 residues. V was pared by 7 bases and J by 8 bases, with 23 bases between. CDR1 and CDR2 from the germline V gene are LNHDA and SQIVND (reference sequence). The CDR3 sequence: CASIQPAQGWRGYTF. Here the CDR3 DNA reads TGTGCCAGTATTCAACCCGCACAGGGTTGGCGCGGCTACACCTTC.

The CDR3 sequence is CAISELSSGTHTEAFF. CDR3 DNA: TGTGCCATCAGTGAGCTGTCTAGCGGGACCCACACTGAAGCTTTCTTT. The chain has TRBV10-3 and TRBJ1-1; perhaps TRBD1 as D (5 bases). This CDR3 region has 16 residues. V gave up 2 bases and J gave up 3 bases, with 16 bases separating them. Germline CDR1 reads ENHRY; CDR2 reads SYGVKD.

The gene calls are TRBV29-1 and TRBJ2-3, with D perhaps TRBD2 (6 bases). The CDR3 is 15 residues long. Germline-derived CDR1 and CDR2 are SQVTM and ANQGSEA. V shed 2 bases and J shed 3 bases, with 15 bases lying between them. This chain's CDR3 is CSVEKAEGRTDTQYF. The CDR3 coding sequence is TGCAGCGTTGAAAAGGCGGAGGGGCGGACAGATACGCAGTATTTT.

This chain connects TRBV30 to TRBJ1-2; possibly TRBD1 for D (6 bases). The germline V and J ends were trimmed by 2 bases and 5 bases, with 15 bases remaining between them. CDR3 length: 14 amino acids. Looked up from germline, CDR1 is GTSNPN and CDR2 is SVGIG (reference sequence). Here the CDR3 DNA reads TGTGCCTGGAGTCCACAGGGAGGAGGATATGGCTACACCTTC. Translating gives CAWSPQGGGYGYTF.

The chain links TRBV5-1 to TRBJ1-4; 7 nucleotides match TRBD1. Per germline, CDR1 SGHRS and CDR2 YFSETQ. The CDR3 has 22 residues. V dropped 0 bases and J dropped 3; count of bases not matched to a gene: 23. The CDR3 is CASSLAKLNRGFGSLSNEKLFF. The CDR3 DNA sequence: TGCGCCAGCAGCTTGGCCAAGTTAAACAGGGGATTCGGAAGCCTATCTAATGAAAAACTGTTTTTT.